The present entry profiles one T cell receptor beta chain with its context. Antigen unknown. The sample is drawn from a study of cytomegalovirus exposure and HLA in healthy donors. General study results and limits: Cytomegalovirus association was assigned to 150 to 200 TCR beta chains. High sensitivity and specificity were reportedly achieved when the classifier diagnosed cytomegalovirus status.

Trimming pared 3 bases from V and 5 bases from J, leaving 19 bases between. There are 17 residues in the CDR3. Germline values: CDR1 SGHAT, CDR2 FQNNGV. Clones were read by immunoSEQ multiplex PCR, and TCRdb kept only the in-frame ones, dropping some. The data contain around 140,000 clones, about 91% of them seen just once; the ten biggest clones take up roughly 4.5%. The V and J genes are TRBV11-2 and TRBJ2-2, with D possibly TRBD1 on 5 matching bases. The specimen sequenced was PBMCs. This sequence was found in a man aged 18 to 29 in good health and CMV-seropositive. In DNA form, the CDR3 reads TGTGCCAGCAGCTTTGATGGCAGGGTGACCGGGACCGGGGAGCTGTTTTTT. Amino acid sequence: CASSFDGRVTGTGELFF.